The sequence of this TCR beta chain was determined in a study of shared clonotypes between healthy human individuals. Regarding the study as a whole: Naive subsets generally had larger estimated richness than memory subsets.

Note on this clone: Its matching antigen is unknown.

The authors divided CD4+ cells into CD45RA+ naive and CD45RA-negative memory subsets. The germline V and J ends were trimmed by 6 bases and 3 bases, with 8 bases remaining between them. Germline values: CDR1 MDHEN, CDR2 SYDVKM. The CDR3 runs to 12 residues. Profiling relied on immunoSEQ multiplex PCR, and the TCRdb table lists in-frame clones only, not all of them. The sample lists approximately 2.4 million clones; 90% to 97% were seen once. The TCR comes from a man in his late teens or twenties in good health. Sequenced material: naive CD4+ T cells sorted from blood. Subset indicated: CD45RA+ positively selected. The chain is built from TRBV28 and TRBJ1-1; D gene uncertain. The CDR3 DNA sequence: TGTGCCAGCAGCCGTAGGGACACTGAAGCTTTCTTT. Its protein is CASSRRDTEAFF.